This T cell receptor (beta chain) was identified in a study of T-cell reconstitution after alpha-beta-depleted transplantation in children. Germline lookup yields CDR1 ENHRY and CDR2 SYGVKD. Trimming took 4 bases from V and 1 from J, leaving 15 bases between them. The CDR3 spans 16 residues. Unique molecular identifiers were incorporated during preparation of the TCRbeta library. One entry per CDR3 protein results from TCRdb running MiXCR on the PCR reads. The sample has some 490,000 distinct CDR3 sequences, approximately 12% seen once. This clonotype was seen at least ten times. The sequence came from a human donor who donated a stem cell graft to a child with combined immunodeficiency. The chain has TRBV10-3 and TRBJ2-3, with a tentative D call TRBD2 (7 bases). The source material was PBMCs from the stem cell graft donor, sampled from the stem cell graft. This CDR3 reads CAISGWGGRGTDTQYF. Here the CDR3 DNA reads TGTGCCATCAGTGGCTGGGGGGGGCGGGGCACAGATACGCAGTATTTT.